Listed below are T cell receptor beta chains from one sample, sequenced in a study of blood T cell repertoires in COVID-19. Method: immunoSEQ multiplex PCR; TCRdb's copy keeps in-frame clones and lacks some. Of 180,000 or so clones in the sample, approximately 85% were seen once. The specimen sequenced was peripheral blood. The receptor set was obtained from a woman older than 75 with acute or convalescent COVID-19. Both conserved end residues are part of each CDR3.

J gene,V gene,CDR3 protein
TRBJ1-1,TRBV9,CASSGVGSKTEAFF
TRBJ1-6,TRBV28,CASSLSISAENSPLHF
TRBJ2-1,TRBV6-6,CASSLVWANEQFF
TRBJ2-1,TRBV5-1,CASSLDRNFYNEQFF
TRBJ1-2,TRBV27,CASSSRGFYGYTF
TRBJ2-7,TRBV18,CASSPSSVGYEQYF
TRBJ2-1,TRBV19,CASTGTSALTPGNEQFF
TRBJ1-5,TRBV27,CASSANDRPQHF
TRBJ1-4,TRBV2,CASSYSRDTYEKLFF
TRBJ2-1,TRBV7-9,CASSPGGPRFF
TRBJ2-7,TRBV5-4,CATGDSYEQYF
TRBJ2-7,TRBV6-2/TRBV6-3,CASSYSRYEQYF
TRBJ1-1,TRBV19,CASSVSGVPNTEAFF
TRBJ2-2,TRBV18,CASSRDFVANTGELFF
TRBJ2-2,TRBV11-2,CASSLFDSNTGELFF
TRBJ1-4,TRBV18,CASSPWPEGSEKLFF
TRBJ2-5,TRBV5-1,CASSDRGRSETQYF
TRBJ2-7,TRBV5-8,CASFETGGIYEQYF
TRBJ1-1,TRBV18,CASSPGGVAEAFF
TRBJ2-2,TRBV4-1,CASSQGTFGATGELFF
TRBJ1-5,TRBV19,CASSFDLLTSGDGQPQHF
TRBJ2-7,TRBV7-8,CASSARTGTYEQYF
TRBJ1-1,TRBV19,CASSIGQLDEAFF
TRBJ1-1,TRBV15,CATSRETGPNTEAFF
TRBJ2-3,TRBV6-5,CASMAGLTPLDTQYF
TRBJ2-7,TRBV5-1,CASSLDRGPYEQYF
TRBJ1-1,TRBV9,CASSPGGRTEAFF
TRBJ2-2,TRBV6-5,CASSSPGLGGELFF
TRBJ1-3,TRBV27,CASSLSGGEPGNTIYF
TRBJ2-1,TRBV27,CASKRRGINEQFF
TRBJ1-3,TRBV5-1,CASSLGREVRNTIYF
TRBJ1-2,TRBV19,CASSIGIREGYGYTF
TRBJ1-1,TRBV18,CASSPRRTVNTEAFF
TRBJ2-3,TRBV5-4,CASSLGGGGLADTQYF
TRBJ1-1,TRBV13,CASSSPGGMEKTEAFF
TRBJ1-3,TRBV20-1,CSAGAGQGNGNTIYF
TRBJ2-5,TRBV4-1,CASSHHGTSENQETQYF
TRBJ2-1,TRBV7-2,CASSLGSSGLLNEQFF
TRBJ1-5,TRBV10-3,CAISPGQGNQPQHF
TRBJ2-3,TRBV7-3,CASSLTSGGVADTQYF
TRBJ1-6,TRBV5-4,CASSLDTQSPLHF
TRBJ2-7,TRBV5-4,CASSHNSRQGGYEQYF
TRBJ2-5,TRBV19,CASIGTGSGETQYF
TRBJ1-5,TRBV4-1,CASSQDSPGQTNSNQPQHF
TRBJ1-3,TRBV7-9,CASSSPFRSGGNTIYF
TRBJ2-7,TRBV19,CASTARLAVGEQYF
TRBJ2-2,TRBV5-1,CASSLRERLVATGELFF
TRBJ2-2,TRBV7-3,CASSLKLGLANTGELFF